The 17 T cell receptor beta chains presented below share a single source sample, sequenced in a study of OX40 agonist ivuxolimab in advanced cancers. Clones were read by immunoSEQ multiplex PCR, and TCRdb kept only the in-frame ones, dropping some. The repertoire holds over 70,000 clones, with 70% to 90% as singletons. This specimen was CD4+ or CD8+ T cells sorted from blood, taken in a trial of the OX40 agonist ivuxolimab. These TCRs come from an adult with an advanced solid tumor such as melanoma, head and neck, liver or kidney cancer.

The rearrangement links TRBV5-4 to TRBJ1-2; the match to TRBD1 covers 9 bases. The V gene's germline CDR1 is SGHNT and CDR2 YYREEE (reference sequence). V lost 5 bases and J lost 3; bases outside the gene matches: 11. The length of the CDR3 is 16 residues. CDR3 nucleotides: TGTGCCAGCAGTCCTGGGACAGGGAACGTTCACTATGGCTACACCTTC. It yields the protein CASSPGTGNVHYGYTF. Complete variable domain (other parts from reference TRBV5-4 and TRBJ1-2): ETGVTQSPTHLIKTRGQQVTLRCSSQSGHNTVSWYQQALGQGPQFIFQYYREEENGRGNFPPRFSGLQFPNYSSELNVNALELDDSALYLCASSPGTGNVHYGYTFGSGTRLTVV.

This clone was seen a single time. The gene calls are TRBV7-8 and TRBJ2-7, with D tentatively TRBD1 (5 bases). Trimming removed 5 bases at V and 3 bases at J, with 20 bases between. CDR1 is SGHVS, CDR2 FQNEAQ, per germline. The CDR3 consists of 16 residues. CDR3 nucleotides: TGTGCCAGCAGCCCGAGAGGTTGGACAACTTACTACGAGCAGTACTTC. Translated, it gives CASSPRGWTTYYEQYF.

The rearrangement links TRBV18 to TRBJ2-7; 10 bases line up with TRBD2. After removal of 5 bases from V and 4 bases from J, the junction contained 11 bases not matched to a gene. Germline assignment: CDR1 KGHSH and CDR2 LQKENI. The CDR3 consists of 16 residues. CDR3 sequence reads: CASSAEAGGRHYEQYF. The CDR3 DNA reads as TGTGCCAGCTCAGCCGAAGCGGGAGGGCGGCATTACGAGCAGTACTTC. Combining the CDR3 with reference TRBV18 and TRBJ2-7 gives the whole variable domain NAGVMQNPRHLVRRRGQEARLRCSPMKGHSHVYWYRQLPEEGLKFMVYLQKENIIDESGMPKERFSAEFPKEGPSILRIQQVVRGDSAAYFCASSAEAGGRHYEQYFGPGTRLTVT.

CDR3 in amino acids: CASTPGPLGSYEQYF. CDR3 coding DNA: TGTGCCAGCACCCCGGGACCCTTAGGGTCCTACGAGCAGTACTTC. The rearrangement links TRBV7-9 to TRBJ2-7; TRBD1 or TRBD2 may be the D gene (5 bases each). The V end was cut by 7 bases, the J end by 1 base, with 17 bases between. This CDR3 comprises 15 residues. The germline gives CDR1 SEHNR, CDR2 FQNEAQ (reference sequence).

The chain couples TRBV6-5 to TRBJ1-2; possibly TRBD1 for D (5 bases). CDR1 is MNHEY and CDR2 is SVGAGI in the germline V gene. This CDR3 spans 15 amino acids. Trimming shortened V by 0 bases and J by 10 bases, and 18 bases separated the two germline ends. The DNA of the CDR3 is TGTGCCAGCAGTTACTCGGGGGGGACGGATTTCGCCTACACCTTC. Its protein product is CASSYSGGTDFAYTF.

This rearrangement joins TRBV28 to TRBJ2-4, with D perhaps TRBD1 (6 bases). Germline assignment: CDR1 MDHEN and CDR2 SYDVKM. The length of the CDR3 is 15 residues. Between the trimmed V and J ends, which lost 4 bases and 1 base, there was a span of 11 bases. In DNA form, the CDR3 reads TGTGCCAGCAGTTCAGGGGAATGGGCCAAAAACATTCAGTACTTC. Translation: CASSSGEWAKNIQYF. The whole variable domain, remainder taken from reference TRBV28 and TRBJ2-4, is DVKVTQSSRYLVKRTGEKVFLECVQDMDHENMFWYRQDPGLGLRLIYFSYDVKMKEKGDIPEGYSVSREKKERFSLILESASTNQTSMYLCASSSGEWAKNIQYFGAGTRLSVL.

This chain joins TRBV5-1 and TRBJ1-1; D is unclear. Germline V lookup: CDR1 SGHRS, CDR2 YFSETQ. Trimming shortened V by 1 base and J by 5 bases, and 12 bases separated the two germline ends. The CDR3 runs 14 residues. The CDR3 region is CASSLISLGTEAFF. Written as DNA, the CDR3 is TGCGCCAGCAGCTTGATCTCGCTGGGGACTGAAGCTTTCTTT. The variable domain in full, completed from reference TRBV5-1 and TRBJ1-1, reads KAGVTQTPRYLIKTRGQQVTLSCSPISGHRSVSWYQQTPGQGLQFLFEYFSETQRNKGNFPGRFSGRQFSNSRSEMNVSTLELGDSALYLCASSLISLGTEAFFGQGTRLTVV.

The chain carries TRBV6-5 and TRBJ2-7; no clear D. Germline values: CDR1 MNHEY, CDR2 SVGAGI. Trimming stripped 5 bases from V and 2 bases from J, with 4 bases between. This CDR3 region has 11 residues. The CDR3 region has the DNA TGTGCCAGCAGTGCCACCTACGAGCAGTACTTC. Encoded protein: CASSATYEQYF.

This clone showed up just once. This CDR3 is CASSTNTDTQYF. The CDR3, as DNA: TGTGCCAGCAGCACTAACACAGATACGCAGTATTTT. The V and J genes are TRBV9 and TRBJ2-3; D is unresolved. The CDR3 spans 12 residues. Trimming left V 4 bases short and J 2 bases short, with 5 bases between. The germline gives CDR1 SGDLS, CDR2 YYNGEE.

J is TRBJ1-4 and V is TRBV2; tentative D call: TRBD1 (6 bases). V was shortened by 4 bases and J by 7 bases, with 25 bases between the two germline ends. This CDR3 has 18 amino acids. In germline, CDR1 is SNHLY, CDR2 FYNNEI. The CDR3: CASSVGGQPTMGSEKLFF. DNA of the CDR3: TGTGCCAGCAGTGTAGGGGGACAACCGACTATGGGGTCTGAAAAACTGTTTTTT.

On this clone: Other nucleotide sequences from this sample produce the same CDR3. V gene TRBV19 combines with J gene TRBJ2-1, with TRBD2 matching over 7 bases. CDR1 is LNHDA and CDR2 is SQIVND in the germline V gene (reference sequence). The trim removed 3 bases at V and 2 bases at J, leaving 4 bases unmatched. The CDR3 has 15 amino acids. The CDR3 DNA is TGTGCCAGTAGTATTGTAGCGGGTACCTACAATGAGCAGTTCTTC. Residues: CASSIVAGTYNEQFF.

This chain links TRBV6-6 with TRBJ1-4; D possibly corresponds to TRBD1 (6 bases). The CDR3 sequence is 16 residues long. Germline CDR1 and CDR2: MNHNY and SVGAGI (reference sequence). Trimming left V 2 bases short and J 8 bases short, with 18 bases between. CDR3 bases: TGTGCCAGCAGTTACGGCTTGGATACAGGGTGGGAAAAACTGTTTTTT. The encoded protein is CASSYGLDTGWEKLFF.

The chain carries TRBV29-1 and TRBJ2-2, with 11 bases aligning to TRBD2. CDR1 is SQVTM and CDR2 is ANQGSEA in the germline V gene. After removal of 3 bases from V and 5 bases from J, the junction contained 8 bases not matched to a gene. The CDR3 runs 16 residues. DNA for the CDR3: TGCAGCGTTGATTCCCTCTCTAGCGGGAGGACCGGGGAGCTGTTTTTT. Translation gives CSVDSLSSGRTGELFF.

This chain joins TRBV19 and TRBJ2-1, with TRBD2 matching 7 bases. In germline, CDR1 is LNHDA, CDR2 SQIVND (reference sequence). This CDR3 region has 15 residues. V lost 5 bases, J lost 5 bases, and 9 bases stayed unmatched. CDR3 nucleotide sequence: TGTGCCAGTAGTGAGGCGGGAGCCCTCGACAATGAGCAGTTCTTC. Encoded protein: CASSEAGALDNEQFF. Based on the CDR3 plus reference TRBV19 and TRBJ2-1, the full variable domain is DGGITQSPKYLFRKEGQNVTLSCEQNLNHDAMYWYRQDPGQGLRLIYYSQIVNDFQKGDIAEGYSVSREKKESFPLTVTSAQKNPTAFYLCASSEAGALDNEQFFGPGTRLTVL.

This clone was seen once. The J gene is TRBJ2-7, the V gene TRBV10-3; D possibly corresponds to TRBD1 (6 bases). This CDR3 has 15 residues. Germline lookup yields CDR1 ENHRY and CDR2 SYGVKD. The germline V and J ends were trimmed by 4 bases and 0 bases, with 13 bases remaining between them. The DNA for the CDR3 is TGTGCCATCAGTGGAGGGACAAAAAACTCCTACGAGCAGTACTTC. Translated: CAISGGTKNSYEQYF.

The gene calls are TRBV27 and TRBJ2-2; 10 bases are a match to TRBD2. From germline, CDR1 is MNHEY and CDR2 SMNVEV (reference sequence). Trimming at V came to 8 bases and at J to 9 bases, leaving 9 bases not matched to a gene. This CDR3 has 14 amino acids. The CDR3 loop reads CASGTSVLYRELFF. The CDR3 DNA follows: TGTGCCAGCGGGACTAGCGTTCTTTACCGGGAGCTGTTTTTT.

This chain connects TRBV27 to TRBJ2-7, with a weak D call TRBD2 (6 bases). Germline values: CDR1 MNHEY, CDR2 SMNVEV (reference sequence). V lost 6 bases to trimming and J lost 1 base, with 19 bases between them. This CDR3 is built from 16 residues. The CDR3 loop is CASSPSSGEMSYEQYF. The CDR3 DNA follows: TGTGCCAGCAGCCCAAGCTCGGGGGAGATGTCCTACGAGCAGTACTTC.